This TCR beta chain was identified during a study of blood T cell repertoires in COVID-19 (dated by TCRdb to about 2020). Regarding the complete study: Samples covering the acute and convalescent phases of COVID-19 were provided by collaborators in the United States, Italy and Spain. The dataset comprised deeply sampled blood TCRbeta repertoires from subjects exposed to, actively infected with, or recovered from COVID-19. Sample metadata almost always included a de-identified subject ID, COVID-19 status, age in years and sex. The repertoires were released in a freely available public database intended as a resource for research on the immune response to SARS-CoV-2. Where available, HLA class I and class II types were obtained from metadata supplied by the sample provider rather than from assay-based typing. The samples were drawn from two sources: the first 160 participants of the ongoing ImmuneRACE study, and over 1,000 subjects contributed by 6 global collaborators. The prospective study material was composed of cDNA or gDNA derived from T cells, B-cell-depleted T cells, or PBMCs. The paper's findings and limits, for the study overall: Clinical and demographic metadata were provided uncurated, with the amount varying by source and participant.

On this clone itself: Its antigen target is currently unknown. Base qualities were left out, and no much larger clone turns up one base away.

The immunoSEQ Assay, a bias-controlled multiplex PCR, was used to amplify TCRbeta CDR3 regions from genomic DNA. For the original study's pipeline: Nucleated cell counts per sample were estimated from amplification of reference gene primers within the assay. Sequence reads were collapsed and filtered to measure the absolute abundance of every unique TCRbeta CDR3 rearrangement. For each sample, productive Simpson clonality was calculated as the square root of Simpson's diversity index over productive rearrangements. In TCRdb, the immuneACCESS table is reduced to in-frame sequences with V and J assigned. These tables do not hold every clone; where another copy was compared, an unresolved V gene accounts for under half, and the others remain unexplained. The V and J calls and the clone size are those of that table, but D and trimming were determined from the DNA. Across this sample there are 65,000 to 70,000 clones, with about 94% seen only once. The ten most abundant clones make up approximately 2.9% of the sample.

The CDR1 and CDR2 encoded by the germline V gene are SGHTA and FQGNSA. Ends trimmed: V by 5 bases, J by 2 bases; bases unmatched to a gene: 6. From the cysteine up to the phenylalanine, the CDR3 has a length of 14 residues. The kept DNA is CDR3 alone, 42 bases in frame from the first base. Collaborating institutions collected whole blood in K2EDTA tubes following their own protocols. For TCRbeta analysis, collaborator samples were shipped as frozen whole blood, as isolated PBMCs, or as DNA extracted from either sample type. The TCR comes from a man aged 70-80 years with active COVID-19. This receptor chain uses TRBV7-2 and TRBJ2-7; TRBD2 lines up with 7 middle nucleotides. Sequencing was carried out using peripheral blood. The nucleotide sequence reads TGTGCCAGCAGCCCGCTAGCGGCGGCCTACGAGCAGTACTTC. Translated, it gives CASSPLAAAYEQYF.